This passage covers 13 T cell receptor beta chains from one sample sequenced in a study of read filtering for tumor transcriptome and immune sequencing. The library was built from approximately 400 ng RNA with molecular barcoded adaptors for alpha/delta and beta/gamma chains. One entry per CDR3 protein results from TCRdb running MiXCR on the reads. The sample has about 40,000 distinct CDR3 sequences; roughly 15% are singletons. The sample taken for sequencing was a population of CD138-negative cells sorted from bone marrow. These receptor sequences come from a donor at least 40 years old with multiple myeloma.

This clonotype appeared many times. CDR3 in amino acids: CSASSTTSGSVYEQFF. DNA for the CDR3: TGCAGTGCCAGTTCCACCACTAGCGGGAGTGTCTATGAGCAGTTCTTC. The V gene is TRBV20-1, the J gene TRBJ2-1; TRBD2 agrees at 11 bases. CDR3 size: 16 residues. V lost 6 bases, J lost 8 bases, and 15 bases stayed unmatched. CDR1 DFQATT and CDR2 SNEGSKA come from the germline V gene (reference sequence).

This clonotype was counted many times. The chain links TRBV4-1 to TRBJ1-1; D is unclear. V lost 1 base, J lost 1 base, and 10 bases lay in between. This CDR3 spans 15 amino acids. Germline V lookup: CDR1 MGHRA, CDR2 YSYEKL. The chain's CDR3 is CASSQVFAGNTEAFF. In DNA form, the CDR3 reads TGCGCCAGCAGCCAAGTTTTCGCAGGGAACACTGAAGCTTTCTTT.

Many counts were recorded for this clonotype. The rearrangement joins TRBV7-2 to TRBJ1-1; 7 nucleotides align to TRBD1. This CDR3 region has 13 residues. Germline CDR1 and CDR2: SGHTA and FQGNSA. The J segment lost 7 bases and the V segment lost 2 bases, leaving 4 bases of the junction unmatched. This CDR3 reads CASSLMGQFEAFF. The CDR3 DNA reads TGTGCCAGCAGCTTAATGGGACAGTTTGAAGCTTTCTTT.

This clonotype came up many times. CDR3 DNA sequence: TGTGCCAGCAGACCTGACAGACTTAATGAAAAACTGTTTTTT. It codes for CASRPDRLNEKLFF. The J gene is TRBJ1-4, the V gene TRBV28; D is possibly TRBD1 (5 bases). CDR3 size: 14 residues. CDR1 is MDHEN and CDR2 is SYDVKM in the germline V gene. The V end was cut by 6 bases, the J end by 4 bases, with 12 bases between.

This clonotype was picked up many times. The gene calls are TRBV7-8 and TRBJ2-2; no reliable D call. The CDR3 is made up of 16 amino acids. Trimming took 4 bases from V and 0 from J, leaving 12 bases between them. Germline V CDR1 and CDR2: SGHVS, FQNEAQ. CDR3 DNA sequence: TGTGCCAGCAGCTCACTAATATCCCCGAACACCGGGGAGCTGTTTTTT. Its protein is CASSSLISPNTGELFF.

This clonotype was counted only a few times. The J gene is TRBJ1-3, the V gene TRBV12-3 or TRBV12-4; the D is unclear. This CDR3 has 14 amino acids. The V end was cut by 2 bases, the J end by 2 bases, with 7 bases between. CDR3 residues: CASSLQQPGNTIYF. CDR3 in DNA: TGTGCCAGCAGTTTACAACAGCCTGGAAACACCATATATTTT.

This clonotype has at least ten counts. The chain is built from TRBV6-1 and TRBJ2-1; D is unclear. The V and J ends lost 6 bases and 9 bases respectively, with 15 bases between them. There are 13 residues in the CDR3. Germline V CDR1 and CDR2: MNHNS, SASEGT. For the CDR3, the DNA is TGTGCCAGCAGGCCGGCCCCGTCGTTTGAGCAGTTCTTC. Residues: CASRPAPSFEQFF.

Many counts were recorded for this clonotype. This chain joins TRBV7-9 and TRBJ2-2; D may be TRBD1 or TRBD2 (5 bases each). The CDR3 loop spans 14 amino acids. Looked up from germline, CDR1 is SEHNR and CDR2 is FQNEAQ (reference sequence). Trimming stripped 5 bases from V and 4 bases from J, with 11 bases between. The CDR3 nucleotides are TGTGCCAGCAGCCGGGACGGATCCACCGGGGAGCTGTTTTTT. Protein product: CASSRDGSTGELFF.

The sample holds a few counts of this clonotype. The rearrangement links TRBV27 to TRBJ2-1; the D gene is possibly TRBD1 (5 bases). The CDR3 is made up of 14 amino acids. Deletions cut 5 bases from V and 9 bases from J, with 17 bases between. Per germline, CDR1 MNHEY and CDR2 SMNVEV (reference sequence). The CDR3 region has the DNA TGTGCCAGCAGTCCCCAGGGAATCGGTAGTGAGCAGTTCTTC. Translation: CASSPQGIGSEQFF.

The rearrangement links TRBV7-2 to TRBJ2-7; 10 bases are shared with TRBD1. Germline V gives CDR1 SGHTA, CDR2 FQGNSA. This CDR3 contains 15 residues. J lost 1 base, V lost 5 bases, and 5 bases had no gene match. The CDR3 bases are TGTGCCAGCAGCCCCGGGACAGGGGATTCCTACGAGCAGTACTTC. Its protein product is CASSPGTGDSYEQYF.

This clonotype showed up many times. This chain links TRBV7-9 with TRBJ2-2; 14 bases match TRBD2. CDR3 length equals 17 residues. V dropped 5 bases and J dropped 6; count of bases not matched to a gene: 8. Germline V gene data show CDR1 as SEHNR and CDR2 as FQNEAQ (reference sequence). The CDR3 DNA follows: TGTGCCAGCAGCCCTCAGACTAGCGGGAGGGCGGCCGGGGAGCTGTTTTTT. It codes for CASSPQTSGRAAGELFF.

At least ten counts were recorded for this clonotype. The J gene is TRBJ1-1, the V gene TRBV18; D unresolved. From germline, CDR1 is KGHSH and CDR2 LQKENI. The V end lost 3 bases, the J end lost 1 base, and 9 bases lay between the germline ends. The CDR3 sequence is 14 residues long. CDR3 sequence (DNA): TGTGCCAGCTCACCCCAGACGGAGAACACTGAAGCTTTCTTT. Residues: CASSPQTENTEAFF.

This clonotype appeared many times. This chain links TRBV20-1 with TRBJ2-7, with 9 positions matching TRBD2. Trimming removed 8 bases from V and 12 bases from J; junction bases left unmatched: 14. CDR3 length: 12 residues. The V gene's germline CDR1 is DFQATT and CDR2 SNEGSKA (reference sequence). The CDR3 loop is CSTEEASGKVYF. The CDR3 DNA sequence: TGCAGTACCGAGGAGGCTAGCGGGAAGGTGTACTTC.